Below are 15 T cell receptor beta chains sequenced from a single sample in a study of cytomegalovirus exposure and HLA in healthy donors. PCR used 60 Vbeta primers and 13 Jbeta primers. The table came from immunoSEQ multiplex PCR; TCRdb's copy has only in-frame clones and leaves some out. This sample has about 140,000 clones; around 90% occur once, and the top ten carry 0.4% to 0.55%. Sequenced sample: PBMCs. The receptors come from a woman aged 40 to 50 in good health and CMV-seronegative.

This clone was observed once. This chain joins TRBV11-3 and TRBJ2-1; 9 positions agree with TRBD2. Germline values: CDR1 SGHNT, CDR2 YENEEA. Losses at the gene ends were 5 bases for V and 5 bases for J; bases not matched to a gene: 13. The CDR3 consists of 17 residues. This CDR3 reads CASSGLAGSTLNNEQFF. The CDR3 DNA sequence: TGTGCCAGCAGCGGGCTAGCGGGATCGACCCTCAACAATGAGCAGTTCTTC.

The chain combines TRBV19 with TRBJ1-3, with TRBD1 as a possible D gene (6 bases). Per germline, CDR1 LNHDA and CDR2 SQIVND (reference sequence). V was trimmed by 6 bases and J by 0 bases, leaving 15 bases between them. The CDR3 has 16 residues. CDR3 sequence: CASSLDRPFSGNTIYF. CDR3 DNA sequence: TGTGCCAGTAGCTTGGACAGACCCTTCTCTGGAAACACCATATATTTT.

The J gene is TRBJ2-7, the V gene TRBV10-3; TRBD1 matches at 7 bases. J lost 2 bases, V lost 11 bases, and 3 bases had no gene match. Germline loops: CDR1 ENHRY, CDR2 SYGVKD. The CDR3 has 11 amino acids. CDR3 residues: CASGTAYEQYF. The CDR3, as DNA: TGTGCCTCGGGGACAGCCTACGAGCAGTACTTC.

This chain uses TRBV10-1 with TRBJ2-5, with D possibly TRBD1 on 6 matching bases. The closer fit of TRBJ2-7 to the DNA end suggests the J call may be wrong. CDR1 WNHNN and CDR2 SYGVQD come from the germline V gene (reference sequence). The CDR3 sequence is 13 residues long. This CDR3 is CATADSASDEQYF. DNA of the CDR3: TGCGCCACCGCGGACAGCGCATCCGACGAGCAGTACTTC.

The chain combines TRBV7-9 with TRBJ1-5; 12 positions match TRBD1. Per the germline V gene, CDR1 is SEHNR and CDR2 is FQNEAQ (reference sequence). The CDR3 spans 17 residues. The V gene end was trimmed by 5 bases and the J gene end by 7 bases; junction bases not matched to a gene: 12. CDR3 region: CASSPGGFGTGGQPQHF. CDR3 nucleotides: TGTGCCAGCAGCCCTGGTGGTTTCGGGACAGGGGGCCAGCCCCAGCATTTT.

J is TRBJ2-3 and V is TRBV7-2; D gene uncertain. CDR1 and CDR2 (germline): SGHTA, FQGNSA. The CDR3 extends over 12 amino acids. V was clipped by 3 bases and J by 2 bases, with 3 bases between them. The CDR3 protein is CASSLYTDTQYF. CDR3 nucleotides: TGTGCCAGCAGCTTGTACACAGATACGCAGTATTTT.

The chain is built from TRBV7-8 and TRBJ2-5; 15 bases line up with TRBD2. Gene TRBJ2-7 matches the end of the DNA better, so the J call may be wrong. Germline loops: CDR1 SGHVS, CDR2 FQNEAQ. CDR3 length: 22 residues. The CDR3 DNA follows: TGTGCCAGCAGCTTATCCGGGGGGGGGCCGGGACTAGCGGGAGGTTTTGCCTACGAGCAGTACTTC. Encoded protein: CASSLSGGGPGLAGGFAYEQYF.

The chain uses TRBV23-1 and TRBJ2-7, with 8 positions matching TRBD1. TRBV23-1 is placed among ORFs of uncertain function. The length of the CDR3 is 15 residues. Losses at the gene ends were 6 bases for V and 0 bases for J; bases not matched to a gene: 7. CDR3 bases: TGCGCCAGCAGAGGTCCGGGACAGGTCTCCTACGAGCAGTACTTC. This sequence encodes CASRGPGQVSYEQYF.

The chain uses TRBV6-6 and TRBJ2-1, with D perhaps TRBD2 (5 bases). With 6 bases removed from V and 7 bases from J, the gap between germline ends came to 16 bases. The germline gives CDR1 MNHNY, CDR2 SVGAGI (reference sequence). The CDR3 has 14 amino acids. CDR3 amino acids: CASSPPSGGNEQFF. The CDR3 DNA sequence: TGTGCCAGCAGCCCTCCCAGCGGCGGTAATGAGCAGTTCTTC.

The chain has TRBV2 and TRBJ2-5; the D is unclear. With 6 bases removed from V and 1 base from J, the gap between germline ends came to 15 bases. The CDR3 sequence is 15 residues long. Germline values: CDR1 SNHLY, CDR2 FYNNEI. CDR3 sequence (DNA): TGTGCCAGCAGGGCACTATCTCGGGTCCAAGAGACCCAGTACTTC. Translation: CASRALSRVQETQYF.

The V and J genes are TRBV28 and TRBJ1-1; D gene unclear. This CDR3 contains 13 residues. Germline loops: CDR1 MDHEN, CDR2 SYDVKM. V was pared by 5 bases and J by 1 base, with 8 bases between. The CDR3 bases are TGTGCCAGCAGTGCTTACAAGAACACTGAAGCTTTCTTT. Its protein is CASSAYKNTEAFF.

Of note for this clone: The junction departs from the called germline gene at one end, perhaps through a read error. Other DNA sequences from this sample encode an identical CDR3 as well. This rearrangement joins TRBV6-5 to TRBJ1-1, with D unresolved. Germline V gives CDR1 MNHEY, CDR2 SVGAGI. The CDR3 spans 16 residues. The CDR3 DNA is TGTGCCAGCAGTTACGGGTTCGGGGATATTAACACTGAAGCCTTCTTT. It translates to CASSYGFGDINTEAFF.

V usage is TRBV10-3 and J usage is TRBJ2-2, with a weak D call TRBD2 (6 bases). V was trimmed by 4 bases and J by 6 bases, leaving 15 bases between them. CDR3 size: 15 residues. Germline V CDR1 and CDR2: ENHRY, SYGVKD. Here the CDR3 DNA reads TGTGCCATCAGTGGTCTGGATGGCGGGGCCGGGGAGCTGTTTTTT. Its translation: CAISGLDGGAGELFF.

This sequence joins TRBV11-1 and TRBJ2-7, with no clear D. The CDR3 is 11 residues long. V lost 4 bases, J lost 6 bases, and 7 bases lay in between. From germline, CDR1 is SGHAT and CDR2 FQDESV (reference sequence). The CDR3 here is CASSWYGEQYF. CDR3 nucleotide sequence: TGTGCCAGCAGCTGGTACGGCGAGCAGTACTTC.

In this sample, this clone turned up a few times. The chain has TRBV4-2 and TRBJ2-2; 16 nucleotides line up with TRBD2. V lost 3 bases, J lost 6 bases, and 7 bases stayed unmatched. The CDR3 is made up of 18 amino acids. Germline lookup yields CDR1 LGHNA and CDR2 YNFKEQ. The CDR3 coding sequence is TGTGCCAGCAGCCAGCTGCCCGGGACTAGCGGGAGGGCCGGGGAGCTGTTTTTT. Encoded protein: CASSQLPGTSGRAGELFF.